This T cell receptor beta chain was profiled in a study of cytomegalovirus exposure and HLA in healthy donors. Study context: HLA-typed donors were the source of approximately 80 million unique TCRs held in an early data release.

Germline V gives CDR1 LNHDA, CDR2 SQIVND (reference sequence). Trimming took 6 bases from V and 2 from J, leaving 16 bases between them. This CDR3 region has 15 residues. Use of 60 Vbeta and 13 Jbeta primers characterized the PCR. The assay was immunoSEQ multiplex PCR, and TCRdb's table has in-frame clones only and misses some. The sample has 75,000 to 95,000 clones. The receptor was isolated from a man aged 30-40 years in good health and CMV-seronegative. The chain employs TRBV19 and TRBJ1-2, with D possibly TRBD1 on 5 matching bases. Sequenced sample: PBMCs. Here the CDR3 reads CASRWKGRVNYGYTF. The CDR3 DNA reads TGTGCCAGTAGATGGAAGGGGAGGGTGAACTATGGCTACACCTTC.